This entry concerns a single T cell receptor beta chain. This receptor's antigen is unknown. No base quality values were provided; no much bigger clone lies one nucleotide off. The sample is drawn from a study of OX40 agonist ivuxolimab in advanced cancers. Some background on the complete study: Ivuxolimab, which targeted the costimulatory receptor OX40 (CD134), was an agonistic, fully human IgG2 monoclonal antibody. Of the 52 patients in dose escalation, some 20 had hepatocellular carcinoma, some 15 had melanoma, 9 had renal cell carcinoma and 9 had head and neck cancer. Patients were allowed to have had prior anti-PD-1, anti-PD-L1 or anti-CTLA-4 therapy, and approximately 40% of the dose-escalation patients had been treated with checkpoint inhibitors. Partial responses occurred in three dose-escalation patients, of whom one had hepatocellular carcinoma and two had cutaneous melanoma. The paper covers the monotherapy dose-escalation part of the phase I ivuxolimab trial, which included N ≈ 50 patients. Peripheral TCRbeta sequencing was intended to test whether TCR sequence diversity was altered and clonal T-cell expansion was caused by ivuxolimab. Intravenous ivuxolimab was administered to patients every 2 weeks at six dose levels: 0.01, 0.1, 0.3, 1.5, 3 and 10 mg/kg. The dose-escalation cohort was 82.7% male with a mean age of approximately 60 years, ranging from roughly 20 to 80.

The CDR3 sequence holds 16 residues, the cysteine and phenylalanine included. Of all the DNA, just the CDR3 is kept, 48 bases in frame from base 1. Trimming takes 3 bases off V and 8 bases off J; junction bases not matched to a gene: 12. As encoded in the germline V gene, CDR1 is WSHSY while CDR2 is SAAADI. On the study overall, not on this receptor specifically: The antigen specificity of the clonally expanded peripheral T cells was not determined. In the 0.1-3.0 mg/kg groups, partial responders were among the patients with the lowest normalized peripheral clonal expansion, particularly in CD8+ T cells. At doses of 0.1 to 3.0 mg/kg, clonal expansion of both CD4+ and CD8+ blood T cells was observed from baseline to week 6. Low levels of normalized T-cell clonal expansion were also seen in some patients who did not respond. After ivuxolimab, expanded clones were on average more numerous among CD8+ T cells than among CD4+ T cells.

Patients with autoimmune disease history or receiving systemic immunosuppression were excluded from the trial. Peripheral blood for TCR sequencing was collected from all dose cohorts at baseline, on cycle 4 day 1, and on cycle 7 day 1. The samples were taken from a phase I, first-in-human, multicenter, open-label dose-escalation trial of ivuxolimab. Adults with locally advanced or metastatic head and neck squamous cell, hepatocellular, melanoma or renal cell carcinoma were enrolled in the trial. Before TCR sequencing, CD4+ T cells and CD8+ T cells were sorted from peripheral blood as separate populations. Genomic DNA was extracted from sorted cells for sequencing of the TCRbeta CDR3 region. The immunoSEQ Assay was used to sequence the TCRbeta CDR3 regions. Entries here come from immuneACCESS through TCRdb and include only in-frame sequences with V and J called. Some clones fail to appear in such tables; in the studies checked, an unresolved V gene covers under half of the shortfall, and the cause of the remainder is unknown. The table for this sample lists around 45,000 clones; just over 90% of them were counted only once. Around 20% of the sample comes from the top ten.

The sample in question was CD4+ or CD8+ T cells sorted from blood, obtained in a trial of the OX40 agonist ivuxolimab. This receptor chain uses TRBV10-2 and TRBJ1-4; 7 bases in the middle match TRBD1. This sequence was found in an adult with an advanced solid tumor such as melanoma, head and neck, liver or kidney cancer. The nucleotide sequence reads as follows: TGCGCCAGCAGTGAATTCCTAGGGGGCGAAAAGGAAAAACTGTTTTTT. The encoded protein is CASSEFLGGEKEKLFF.